This T cell receptor beta chain comes out of a study of identical twins. Findings and caveats of the study: Out-of-frame alpha sequences common to twins exhibited a surplus of low generation probability.

Each CDR3 protein gets one entry after TCRdb re-called the 5' RACE reads with MiXCR. The table lists roughly 1.6 million distinct CDR3 sequences, about 32% of them singletons. Details on this clonotype: What it binds is not known.

The germline V gene encodes CDR1 SGHTA and CDR2 FQGNSA. This CDR3 spans 19 amino acids. Trimming shortened V by 2 bases and J by 6 bases, and 26 bases separated the two germline ends. The sequenced sample was cord blood. This TCR derives from a newborn girl in good health. This chain joins TRBV7-2 and TRBJ2-1; D is uncertain. CDR3 sequence (DNA): TGTGCCAGCAGCTTAAAGGTTACGCAGCCCCGCCCCCGATTCAATGAGCAGTTCTTC. Translation: CASSLKVTQPRPRFNEQFF.